These 21 T cell receptor beta chains were sequenced from one sample in a study of blood T cell repertoires in COVID-19. Sequencing was performed with immunoSEQ multiplex PCR; in TCRdb, only in-frame clones are kept and a portion is missing. The sample lists some 93,000 clones, 75% to 85% seen once, with roughly 24% in the top ten. Source material: peripheral blood. These receptors all come from a human donor in a cohort sampled during active COVID-19.

The chain combines TRBV19 with TRBJ2-1; maybe TRBD2 (5 bases). V dropped 3 bases and J dropped 0 bases, with 9 bases sitting between them. The CDR3 covers 15 residues. Germline V gives CDR1 LNHDA, CDR2 SQIVND (reference sequence). CDR3 DNA: TGTGCCAGTAGTATGCGCGGAGGCTCCTACAATGAGCAGTTCTTC. Translation gives CASSMRGGSYNEQFF.

This clone qualifies as medium-sized. The CDR3 coding sequence is TGTGCCAGCAGCCCAGGACAGGGGGCTGGAGGTTCACCCCTCCACTTT. This gives the protein CASSPGQGAGGSPLHF. The chain recombines TRBV5-4 with TRBJ1-6, with 11 bases fitting TRBD1. Germline values: CDR1 SGHNT, CDR2 YYREEE (reference sequence). The CDR3 runs to 16 residues. V lost 4 bases to trimming and J lost 9 bases; unmatched junction nucleotides: 9.

The gene calls are TRBV7-8 and TRBJ1-2, with D maybe TRBD1 (5 bases). This CDR3 is 14 amino acids long. Trimming took off 0 bases at V and 3 bases at J, with 8 bases between the two ends. Looked up from germline, CDR1 is SGHVS and CDR2 is FQNEAQ. CDR3 protein: CASSLAGGDYGYTF. As DNA, the CDR3 is TGTGCCAGCAGCTTAGCGGGGGGTGACTATGGCTACACCTTC.

The chain employs TRBV6-5 and TRBJ2-7; 10 bases agree with TRBD1. Germline values: CDR1 MNHEY, CDR2 SVGAGI. CDR3 length: 14 residues. The J segment lost 6 bases and the V segment lost 6 bases, leaving 8 bases of the junction unmatched. DNA of the CDR3: TGTGCCAGCAGGAAGGGGACAGGGGTCCGCGAGCAGTACTTC. This gives the protein CASRKGTGVREQYF.

This sequence joins TRBV7-8 and TRBJ2-1; 9 nucleotides match TRBD2. This CDR3 spans 15 amino acids. CDR1 and CDR2 from the germline V gene are SGHVS and FQNEAQ. V lost 5 bases to trimming and J lost 2 bases; unmatched junction nucleotides: 4. The CDR3 here is CASSILAGTYNEQFF. Here the CDR3 DNA reads TGTGCCAGCAGCATACTAGCGGGTACCTACAATGAGCAGTTCTTC.

The chain has TRBV5-5 and TRBJ1-1; D perhaps matches TRBD1 (5 bases). V lost 4 bases, J lost 0 bases, and 7 bases lay in between. The CDR3 runs to 13 residues. Germline lookup yields CDR1 SGHKS and CDR2 YYEKEE (reference sequence). CDR3 nucleotides: TGTGCCAGCAGCATACAGGTGAACACTGAAGCTTTCTTT. Its translation is CASSIQVNTEAFF.

The chain combines TRBV21-1 with TRBJ2-4; the table's D call, TRBD1, was not checked against the DNA. TRBV21-1 is a recognized pseudogene. CDR3 length: 16 residues. CDR3 in amino acids: CASSSRTGGGGRIQYF. The CDR3 coding sequence is TGTGCCAGCAGCAGCCGGACAGGGGGCGGTGGGAGAATTCAGTACTTC.

J is TRBJ2-7 and V is TRBV30; 9 bases fit TRBD2. After removal of 0 bases from V and 3 bases from J, the junction contained 3 bases not matched to a gene. The CDR3 runs 14 residues. Germline V gene sequence: CDR1 GTSNPN, CDR2 SVGIG (reference sequence). The DNA of the CDR3 is TGTGCCTGGAGTGTACCAGCGGGAGGCTACGAGCAGTACTTC. It is translated as CAWSVPAGGYEQYF.

This clone was observed once. The CDR3 is CASSQDQGWADTQYF. CDR3 sequence (DNA): TGTGCCAGCAGCCAAGATCAGGGATGGGCAGATACGCAGTATTTT. V usage is TRBV3-1 (or the pseudogene TRBV3-2) and J usage is TRBJ2-3; a possible D gene is TRBD1 (5 bases). CDR1 is LGHDT, CDR2 YNNKEL, per germline (reference sequence). Trimming pared 0 bases from V and 4 bases from J, leaving 11 bases between. The CDR3 contains 15 residues.

The chain links TRBV19 to TRBJ2-2; 7 bases are shared with TRBD1. CDR1 is LNHDA and CDR2 is SQIVND in the germline V gene (reference sequence). This CDR3 is built from 15 residues. V lost 7 bases, J lost 2 bases, and 7 bases stayed unmatched. DNA of the CDR3: TGTGCCAGTACCTCCGGGACAGAAAACACCGGGGAGCTGTTTTTT. Its translation: CASTSGTENTGELFF.

This clone came up once. The chain carries TRBV7-9 and TRBJ1-4; 7 bases are a match to TRBD1. Germline V gene sequence: CDR1 SEHNR, CDR2 FQNEAQ (reference sequence). This CDR3 has 15 residues. V shed 5 bases, J shed 7 bases, and the junction held 10 bases outside the gene matches. The CDR3 DNA reads TGTGCCAGCAGCGCGACCGGGACAGCGGGTGAAAAACTGTTTTTT. As protein: CASSATGTAGEKLFF.

The gene calls are TRBV19 and TRBJ1-5, with 8 bases aligning to TRBD1. The CDR3 is 18 amino acids. The germline V gene has CDR1 LNHDA and CDR2 SQIVND (reference sequence). V shed 10 bases and J 0 bases; nucleotides not matched to a gene: 17. CDR3: CATNPRGRRAYSNQPQHF. The CDR3 DNA is TGTGCCACCAACCCCAGGGGGCGAAGGGCATATAGCAATCAGCCCCAGCATTTT.

This chain connects TRBV6-6 to TRBJ2-2; 7 nucleotides match TRBD1. CDR3 size: 15 residues. From germline, CDR1 is MNHNY and CDR2 SVGAGI (reference sequence). Unmatched junction bases numbered 6, after V lost 6 bases and J lost 2 bases. In DNA form, the CDR3 reads TGTGCCAGCAGAGGTACAGGGGAAAACACCGGGGAGCTGTTTTTT. Protein: CASRGTGENTGELFF.

The genes are TRBV19 and TRBJ1-5; TRBD1 might be the D (5 bases). Germline V gene data show CDR1 as LNHDA and CDR2 as SQIVND (reference sequence). The germline V and J ends were trimmed by 7 bases and 1 base, with 20 bases remaining between them. The CDR3 loop spans 17 amino acids. The CDR3 reads CASTSGTFRASNQPQHF. For the CDR3, the DNA is TGTGCCAGTACCTCTGGGACTTTCCGGGCGAGCAATCAGCCCCAGCATTTT.

The chain combines TRBV24-1 with TRBJ2-5; 9 nucleotides align to TRBD1. CDR3 length: 14 amino acids. V dropped 3 bases and J dropped 5; count of bases not matched to a gene: 3. Germline values: CDR1 KGHDR, CDR2 SFDVKD. The CDR3 protein is CATSDGTGTETQYF. In nucleotides, the CDR3 is TGTGCCACCAGTGATGGGACAGGGACCGAGACCCAGTACTTC.

This clone was picked up a small number of times. V and J are TRBV7-9 and TRBJ1-2; D uncertain. V lost 1 base, J lost 4 bases, and 7 bases lay in between. The CDR3 has 13 amino acids. Germline-derived CDR1 and CDR2 are SEHNR and FQNEAQ (reference sequence). CDR3 nucleotide sequence: TGTGCCAGCAGCTTAGTGTCAGGCTATGGCTACACCTTC. Encoded protein: CASSLVSGYGYTF.

This clone was counted between two and nine times. The rearrangement joins TRBV5-1 to TRBJ2-7; tentatively, D is TRBD1 (5 bases). The CDR3 contains 14 residues. V gave up 0 bases and J gave up 2 bases, with 9 bases separating them. CDR1 is SGHRS, CDR2 YFSETQ, per germline. CDR3 region: CASSLDPGTYEQYF. CDR3 in DNA: TGCGCCAGCAGCTTGGATCCAGGGACCTACGAGCAGTACTTC.

The CDR3 DNA sequence: TGTGCCTGGAGTGGCCCACAGGGGACTAGCAATCAGCCCCAGCATTTT. This codes for CAWSGPQGTSNQPQHF. The chain recombines TRBV30 with TRBJ1-5; TRBD1 matches at 7 bases. The CDR3 has 16 amino acids. Germline loops: CDR1 GTSNPN, CDR2 SVGIG (reference sequence). V lost 1 base, J lost 0 bases, and 6 bases stayed unmatched.

The chain links TRBV9 to TRBJ1-6, with D uncertain. V lost 0 bases and J lost 2, with 12 bases in between. The germline CDR1 and CDR2 sequences are SGDLS and YYNGEE. The CDR3 is 17 amino acids. CDR3 loop: CASSVGPARTYNSPLHF. The CDR3 DNA reads as TGTGCCAGCAGCGTAGGGCCCGCGCGGACCTATAATTCACCCCTCCACTTT.

The rearrangement links TRBV29-1 to TRBJ2-1; 7 bases agree with TRBD1. J gave up 7 bases and V 6 bases, and 15 bases lay outside the gene matches. CDR1 and CDR2 from the germline V gene are SQVTM and ANQGSEA. The CDR3 has 15 amino acids. In nucleotides, the CDR3 is TGCAGCGTGTCGCACCCAAGACAGGGAAGAAATGAGCAGTTCTTC. Translated, it gives CSVSHPRQGRNEQFF.

V gene TRBV10-1 combines with J gene TRBJ2-5, with D unclear. V lost 3 bases and J 5 bases, leaving 16 bases between the germline ends. The germline CDR1 and CDR2 sequences are WNHNN and SYGVQD (reference sequence). This CDR3 comprises 15 residues. CDR3 coding DNA: TGCGCCAGCAGTGATCCAGTTTCGAGGTCGGAGACCCAGTACTTC. It specifies CASSDPVSRSETQYF.